One and the same sample provided the 2 T cell receptor beta chains below, sequenced in a study of Ad26.COV2.S vaccination and SARS-CoV-2 variants. Treatment indicated: about 20 received Ad26.COV2.S at low or high dose, single or two shots; roughly five received placebo; per-sample allocation not given. Day 63 after the first injection of vaccine or placebo was the sampling time. The assay was immunoSEQ multiplex PCR, and TCRdb's table has in-frame clones only and misses some. In the table there are roughly 350,000 clones, approximately 86% of which are singletons. Specimen: peripheral blood, collected in a trial of Ad26.COV2.S vaccine versus placebo. The source of these receptors is a person aged 18 to 59 who received the Ad26.COV2.S COVID-19 vaccine or a placebo.

This clone was found once. The chain couples TRBV28 to TRBJ1-2; possibly TRBD1 for D (5 bases). Germline-derived CDR1 and CDR2 are MDHEN and SYDVKM. V was cut by 2 bases and J by 4 bases, with 20 bases left in between. The CDR3 totals 17 residues. DNA for the CDR3: TGTGCCAGCAGTTTACCGCTCGGGGGGAAAGATGTCTATGGCTACACCTTC. Its protein is CASSLPLGGKDVYGYTF.

The rearrangement joins TRBV6-1 to TRBJ1-5, with 8 bases matching TRBD1. The CDR3 runs 15 residues. V trimming: 2 bases; J trimming: 6 bases; junction bases outside the gene matches: 6. CDR1 is MNHNS and CDR2 is SASEGT in the germline V gene. CDR3 nucleotides: TGTGCCAGCAGTGAACAGGGGGCGGTCAGTCAGCCCCAGCATTTT. This codes for CASSEQGAVSQPQHF.